The source of this T cell receptor (beta chain) is a study of blood T cell repertoires in COVID-19 (TCRdb year 2020). As for the study more broadly: Recovered participants in ImmuneRACE Cohort 3 were defined as having two consecutive negative NP/OP PCR tests, clearance from a healthcare professional, or resolution of symptoms. Samples from collaborators originated in the United States, Italy and Spain and spanned both the acute and convalescent phases of COVID-19. HLA class I and class II types, where available, came from metadata supplied by the sample provider rather than from assay-based typing. The samples were drawn from the first 160 participants of the ongoing ImmuneRACE study and from 1,254 subjects provided by 6 global collaborators. Deeply sampled blood TCRbeta repertoires from subjects exposed to, actively infected with, or recovered from COVID-19 were included in the dataset. The material from the prospective study consisted of cDNA or gDNA derived from T cells, B-cell-depleted T cells, or PBMCs. The repertoires were released in a freely available public database meant as a resource for research on the immune response to SARS-CoV-2. The sample metadata nearly always contained a de-identified subject ID, COVID-19 status, age in years and sex. Overall study outcomes, separate from this receptor: Clinical and demographic metadata were provided uncurated, with the amount varying by source and participant.

This clone has just a few counts. The clone's antigen remains unknown. Per-base qualities were not stored, and no clone one base away is much larger. Participants in the prospective study were enrolled through a virtual design, were aged 18 to 89 years, and lived in some 24 United States geographic areas. In the prospective study, participants were assigned to cohorts based on the clinical history participants reported in a screening survey and a study questionnaire. In the prospective study, mobile phlebotomists collected whole blood, serum and a nasopharyngeal or oropharyngeal swab from each participant. Additional blood draws and questionnaires over an approximately 2-month period could optionally be provided by prospective study participants. Before DNA extraction, prospective study blood samples were shipped either frozen or at room temperature. The immunoSEQ Assay, a bias-controlled multiplex PCR, was used to amplify TCRbeta CDR3 regions from genomic DNA. Per the authors' processing: The number of nucleated cells in each sample was estimated by amplification of reference gene primers within the assay. To quantify the absolute abundance of each unique TCRbeta CDR3 rearrangement, sequence reads were collapsed and filtered. For each sample, productive Simpson clonality was calculated as the square root of Simpson's diversity index over productive rearrangements. In its TCRdb copy, this immuneACCESS table keeps in-frame sequences only and misses some clones. Where compared with another copy, unresolved V genes explain less than half of these, and the others have no known cause. V, J and clone size are taken as reported in that table, and D and trimming were inferred from the DNA itself. The sample has around 290,000 clones on record, around 89% of them singletons. The ten largest clones add up to around 2% of the sample.

Measured from the cysteine to the phenylalanine, the CDR3 is 15 residues long. Only the CDR3 region is kept as DNA, spanning 45 bases read in frame from base 1. The germline V gene specifies KGHDR as CDR1 and SFDVKD as CDR2. V is pared back by 9 bases and J by 2 bases, with 18 bases lying between the germline termini. The chain joins TRBV24-1 to TRBJ1-2; 6 matching bases give a weak D call of TRBD1. The sample comprised PBMCs or T cells enriched from blood (not recorded which). This sequence was found in a woman aged 55 to 70 in a cohort exposed to, infected with or recovered from COVID-19 (not recorded which). The base sequence is TGTGCCACCGCGGGGGGCGCGGGGGCGAACTATGGCTACACCTTC. This is translated as CATAGGAGANYGYTF.